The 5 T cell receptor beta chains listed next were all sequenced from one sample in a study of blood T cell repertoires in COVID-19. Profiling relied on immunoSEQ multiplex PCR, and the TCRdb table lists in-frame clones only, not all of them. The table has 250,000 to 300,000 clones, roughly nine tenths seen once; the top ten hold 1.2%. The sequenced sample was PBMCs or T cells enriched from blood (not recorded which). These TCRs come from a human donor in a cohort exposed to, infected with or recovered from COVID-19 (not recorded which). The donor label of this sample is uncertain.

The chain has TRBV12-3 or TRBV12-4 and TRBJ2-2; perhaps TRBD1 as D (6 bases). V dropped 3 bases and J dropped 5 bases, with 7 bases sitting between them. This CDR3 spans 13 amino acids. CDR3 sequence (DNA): TGTGCCAGCAGTTTTGGACAGACCGGGGAGCTGTTTTTT. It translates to CASSFGQTGELFF.

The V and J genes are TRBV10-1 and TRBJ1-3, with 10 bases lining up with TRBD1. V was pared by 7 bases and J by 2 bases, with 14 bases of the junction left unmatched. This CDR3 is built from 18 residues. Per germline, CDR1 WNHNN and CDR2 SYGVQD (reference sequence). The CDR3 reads CASTRYVGQGGTGNTIYF. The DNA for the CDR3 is TGCGCCAGCACACGATATGTTGGACAGGGGGGTACTGGAAACACCATATATTTT.

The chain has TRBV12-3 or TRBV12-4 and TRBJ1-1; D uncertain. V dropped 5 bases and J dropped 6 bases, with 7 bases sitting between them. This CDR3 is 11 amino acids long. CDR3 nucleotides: TGTGCCAGCAGTGAGGTGGCTGAAGCTTTCTTT. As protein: CASSEVAEAFF.

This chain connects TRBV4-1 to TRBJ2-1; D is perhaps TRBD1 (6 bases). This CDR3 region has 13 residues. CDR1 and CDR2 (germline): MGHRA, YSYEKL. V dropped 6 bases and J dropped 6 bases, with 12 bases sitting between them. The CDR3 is CASSPGASNEQFF. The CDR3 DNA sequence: TGCGCCAGCAGTCCAGGGGCTAGCAATGAGCAGTTCTTC.

The DNA for the CDR3 is TGCGCCAGCAGTCAATATAGCCAGGGAGGAATGGGAGACACTGAAGCTTTCTTT. Translation gives CASSQYSQGGMGDTEAFF. The rearrangement links TRBV23-1 to TRBJ1-1; D is possibly TRBD1 (5 bases). TRBV23-1 is treated as an ORF (open reading frame) with a function not yet certain. The CDR3 is 18 amino acids. Trimming took off 1 base at V and 3 bases at J, with 21 bases between the two ends.